The rows below give T cell receptor beta chains drawn from one sample of a study of T cell responses to AZD1222 COVID-19 vaccine. Sequenced by immunoSEQ multiplex PCR; TCRdb stores in-frame clones only, minus some. The sample lists approximately 50,000 clones; around 85% were seen once. The sample here was peripheral blood, taken 28 days after the second AZD1222 dose. These receptors were taken from an adult who received the AZD1222 COVID-19 vaccine. Both conserved end residues are part of each CDR3. Each record gives: V gene, D gene, clone size, J gene, CDR3 DNA, CDR3 protein. D genes are given only for firm matches. Expanded clones are given a class, and other clones once, few, many or no size at all.

V gene: TRBV7-9; D gene: NA; clone size: once; J gene: TRBJ2-4; CDR3 DNA: TGTGCCAGCAGCTTCGAAGGGGACATTCAGTACTTC; CDR3 protein: CASSFEGDIQYF
V gene: TRBV7-7; D gene: TRBD2; clone size: NA; J gene: TRBJ2-1; CDR3 DNA: TGTGCCAGCAGTTCCGGGACTAGCGGGGGGTTGGTCTTC; CDR3 protein: CASSSGTSGGLVF
V gene: TRBV11-2; D gene: NA; clone size: NA; J gene: TRBJ1-1; CDR3 DNA: TGTGCCAGCAGCCTGCAGCGTTTTAACACTGAAGCTTTCTTT; CDR3 protein: CASSLQRFNTEAFF
V gene: TRBV7-8; D gene: NA; clone size: NA; J gene: TRBJ2-3; CDR3 DNA: TGTGCCAGCAGCTTAGATCGGGGCTATACGCAGTATTTT; CDR3 protein: CASSLDRGYTQYF
V gene: TRBV19; D gene: TRBD1; clone size: few; J gene: TRBJ2-3; CDR3 DNA: TGTGCCAGTAGTCAGAGGACAGGGGCCGCCGCGGTCACAGATACGCAGTATTTT; CDR3 protein: CASSQRTGAAAVTDTQYF
V gene: TRBV10-1; D gene: NA; clone size: NA; J gene: TRBJ1-1; CDR3 DNA: TGCGCCAGCAGTCCGGGAACGGCTGAAGCTTTCTTT; CDR3 protein: CASSPGTAEAFF
V gene: TRBV4-1; D gene: NA; clone size: few; J gene: TRBJ1-3; CDR3 DNA: TGCGCCAGCAGCCAACAAGTCCGAGGAAACACCATATATTTT; CDR3 protein: CASSQQVRGNTIYF
V gene: TRBV19; D gene: NA; clone size: NA; J gene: TRBJ1-5; CDR3 DNA: TGTGCCAGTAGTGGGCCGGGTAGCCCGGTTGATCAGCCCCAGCATTTT; CDR3 protein: CASSGPGSPVDQPQHF
V gene: TRBV7-9; D gene: TRBD1; clone size: NA; J gene: TRBJ2-7; CDR3 DNA: TGTGCCAGCAGCATGGACAGGGGGGCTACCTACGAGCAGTACTTC; CDR3 protein: CASSMDRGATYEQYF
V gene: TRBV28; D gene: NA; clone size: NA; J gene: TRBJ1-5; CDR3 DNA: TGTGCCAGCAGTGAGGACGTTAGCAATCAGCCCCAGCATTTT; CDR3 protein: CASSEDVSNQPQHF
V gene: TRBV19; D gene: NA; clone size: few; J gene: TRBJ2-7; CDR3 DNA: TGTGCCAGTAGTATAGCCGGGACCGATACCTACGAGCAGTACTTC; CDR3 protein: CASSIAGTDTYEQYF
V gene: TRBV5-4; D gene: TRBD1; clone size: NA; J gene: TRBJ2-7; CDR3 DNA: TGTGCCAGCACCACCGGAGGGACAGGGGGAAACGAGCAGTACTTC; CDR3 protein: CASTTGGTGGNEQYF
V gene: TRBV27; D gene: NA; clone size: NA; J gene: TRBJ1-2; CDR3 DNA: TGTGCCAGCAGTCCGACAATTAGCTCCGGCTACACCTTC; CDR3 protein: CASSPTISSGYTF
V gene: TRBV6-5; D gene: NA; clone size: NA; J gene: TRBJ2-1; CDR3 DNA: TGTGCCAGCAGTTACACGGGAGCCTCCTACAATGAGCAGTTCTTC; CDR3 protein: CASSYTGASYNEQFF
V gene: TRBV24-1; D gene: NA; clone size: NA; J gene: TRBJ1-5; CDR3 DNA: TGTGCCACCAGTGACTCGCTTCAGCCCCAGCATTTT; CDR3 protein: CATSDSLQPQHF
V gene: TRBV9; D gene: NA; clone size: NA; J gene: TRBJ2-7; CDR3 DNA: TGTGCCAGCAGCGTATCCGATCTAACCCTCTACGAGCAGTACTTC; CDR3 protein: CASSVSDLTLYEQYF
V gene: TRBV4-1; D gene: NA; clone size: NA; J gene: TRBJ1-5; CDR3 DNA: TGCGCCAGCAGCCAGCCGGGACAACATAGCAATCAGCCCCAGCATTTT; CDR3 protein: CASSQPGQHSNQPQHF
V gene: TRBV11-3; D gene: TRBD2; clone size: NA; J gene: TRBJ2-1; CDR3 DNA: TGTGCCAGCAGCCCCGGACTAGTAGTTGACAATGAGCAGTTCTTC; CDR3 protein: CASSPGLVVDNEQFF
V gene: TRBV7-3; D gene: NA; clone size: NA; J gene: TRBJ2-1; CDR3 DNA: TGTGCCAGCAGCCCGCAGGGGATCCCCTACAATGAGCAGTTCTTC; CDR3 protein: CASSPQGIPYNEQFF
V gene: TRBV7-2; D gene: TRBD2; clone size: NA; J gene: TRBJ2-3; CDR3 DNA: TGTGCCAGCAGCTTAGTGGGCCTAGCGGGAGGAGATACGCAGTATTTT; CDR3 protein: CASSLVGLAGGDTQYF
V gene: TRBV5-1; D gene: NA; clone size: NA; J gene: TRBJ1-1; CDR3 DNA: TGCGCCAGCAGCTTGGCCCAGGGTAGAAACACTGAAGCTTTCTTT; CDR3 protein: CASSLAQGRNTEAFF
V gene: TRBV5-1; D gene: NA; clone size: NA; J gene: TRBJ1-4; CDR3 DNA: TGCGCCAGCAGCCGAGCGGAGACAAGGGGTGAACTGTTTTTT; CDR3 protein: CASSRAETRGELFF